The 29 T cell receptor beta chains below all came from one sample that was sequenced in a study. TCRdb reanalysed the 5' RACE reads using MiXCR and keeps one entry per CDR3 protein. Of some 57,000 distinct CDR3 sequences in the sample, roughly a sixth were seen once. Sequenced sample: naive CD4+ T cells sorted from blood. The subset denotes: naive CD4+ T cells, CD4+CD45RA+CD25-. These receptors originate from a female donor with breast cancer.

With respect to this clonotype: Just one base apart from a much larger clone, this may be a read error. V and J are TRBV5-1 and TRBJ2-1; possibly TRBD1 for D (6 bases). The CDR3 covers 13 residues. Trimming shortened V by 1 base and J by 8 bases, and 10 bases separated the two germline ends. Germline V lookup: CDR1 SGHRS, CDR2 YFSETQ. In nucleotides, the CDR3 is TGCGCCAGCAGCTTGCCCAGGGGAGATGAGCAGTTCTTC. Amino acid sequence: CASSLPRGDEQFF.

This clonotype was seen at least ten times. The J gene is TRBJ2-1, the V gene TRBV6-5, with D maybe TRBD1 (6 bases). V shed 0 bases and J shed 2 bases, with 17 bases lying between them. From germline, CDR1 is MNHEY and CDR2 SVGAGI. This CDR3 spans 18 amino acids. CDR3 nucleotide sequence: TGTGCCAGCAGTTACTCGATTACCCGGGGACACGCCTACAATGAGCAGTTCTTC. Translation: CASSYSITRGHAYNEQFF.

This chain uses TRBV7-2 with TRBJ2-3; 16 nucleotides match TRBD2. Trimming at V came to 4 bases and at J to 6 bases, leaving 7 bases not matched to a gene. The CDR3 consists of 17 residues. The germline V gene has CDR1 SGHTA and CDR2 FQGNSA. CDR3 nucleotides: TGTGCCAGCAGCTGGGGACTAGCGGGAGGGCTCGGGGATACGCAGTATTTT. Translating gives CASSWGLAGGLGDTQYF.

The sample holds many counts of this clonotype. J is TRBJ2-3 and V is TRBV7-2, with 12 bases lining up with TRBD2. The CDR3 extends over 15 amino acids. V lost 6 bases and J lost 5; bases outside the gene matches: 6. Germline CDR1 SGHTA, CDR2 FQGNSA. In DNA form, the CDR3 reads TGTGCCAGCAGTCTAGCGGGAGGGAGGGTAGATACGCAGTATTTT. Its translation: CASSLAGGRVDTQYF.

This clonotype was observed at least ten times. The rearrangement uses TRBV6-2 or TRBV6-3 and TRBJ2-5, with a tentative D call TRBD2 (5 bases). Trimming pared 6 bases from V and 6 bases from J, leaving 8 bases between. The CDR3 extends over 11 amino acids. The germline V gene encodes CDR1 MNHEY and CDR2 SVGEGT. The CDR3 DNA reads TGTGCCAGCAGCACCGGGAAGACCCAGTACTTC. Its protein product is CASSTGKTQYF.

In this sample, this clonotype turned up a few times. This chain connects TRBV5-1 to TRBJ2-1; 7 bases align to TRBD1. Germline values: CDR1 SGHRS, CDR2 YFSETQ. CDR3 size: 15 residues. V gave up 4 bases and J gave up 1 base; unmatched junction bases: 5. In DNA form, the CDR3 reads TGCGCCAGCAGCCCGGGGACAGATTCCTACAATGAGCAGTTCTTC. Translating gives CASSPGTDSYNEQFF.

Concerning this clonotype itself: A read error is possible here, since a much larger clone lies one base away. The rearrangement links TRBV29-1 to TRBJ1-1; D is possibly TRBD1 (6 bases). The CDR3 runs to 12 residues. CDR1 and CDR2 (germline): SQVTM, ANQGSEA. The CDR3 DNA reads TGCAGCGGGGGACATCCGAACACTGAAGCTTGCTTT. It codes for CSGGHPNTEACF.

The CDR3 coding sequence is TGCGCCAGCAGCCGACAGGGGACAGGGCAAGAGACCCAGTACTTC. Protein product: CASSRQGTGQETQYF. The chain couples TRBV4-1 to TRBJ2-5; TRBD1 matches at 9 bases. CDR3 size: 15 residues. Per the germline V gene, CDR1 is MGHRA and CDR2 is YSYEKL. The V gene end was trimmed by 4 bases and the J gene end by 2 bases; junction bases not matched to a gene: 5.

In its sample, this clonotype was seen a few times. The chain employs TRBV6-5 and TRBJ2-2; D gene unclear. There are 16 residues in the CDR3. V lost 2 bases, J lost 6 bases, and 16 bases lay in between. Germline assignment: CDR1 MNHEY and CDR2 SVGAGI. The CDR3 DNA reads TGTGCCAGCAGTTACGGGATGAGTGGCAGACCCGGGGAGCTGTTTTTT. This codes for CASSYGMSGRPGELFF.

The sample holds a few counts of this clonotype. The chain combines TRBV7-9 with TRBJ1-1, with D unresolved. The CDR3 has 14 amino acids. Germline V gene sequence: CDR1 SEHNR, CDR2 FQNEAQ (reference sequence). Between the trimmed V and J ends, which lost 1 base and 3 bases, there was a span of 9 bases. CDR3 nucleotide sequence: TGTGCCAGCAGCTTAGGGGAGAGGTACACTGAAGCTTTCTTT. This sequence encodes CASSLGERYTEAFF.

As regards this clonotype: Being one base from a much bigger clone, this may be a read error. CDR3 coding DNA: TGCACCAGCAGCTTGACAGGGGACACTGAAGCTTTCTTT. Its protein is CTSSLTGDTEAFF. The chain recombines TRBV5-1 with TRBJ1-1, with 8 bases identical to TRBD1. The length of the CDR3 is 13 residues. CDR1 SGHRS and CDR2 YFSETQ come from the germline V gene.

This clonotype showed up many times. The rearrangement links TRBV5-1 to TRBJ2-1; D gene ambiguous. CDR1 SGHRS and CDR2 YFSETQ come from the germline V gene. V lost 5 bases and J 7 bases, leaving 10 bases between the germline ends. The CDR3 loop spans 12 amino acids. CDR3 DNA: TGCGCCAGCAGGGAGTTAGGGAATGAGCAGTTCTTC. Residues: CASRELGNEQFF. Together with reference TRBV5-1 and TRBJ2-1, the CDR3 gives the full variable domain: KAGVTQTPRYLIKTRGQQVTLSCSPISGHRSVSWYQQTPGQGLQFLFEYFSETQRNKGNFPGRFSGRQFSNSRSEMNVSTLELGDSALYLCASRELGNEQFFGPGTRLTVL.

The CDR3 reads CASSPPPQGSSPLHF. The CDR3 coding sequence is TGTGCCAGCTCACCACCCCCACAGGGAAGCTCACCCCTCCACTTT. V is TRBV18 and J is TRBJ1-6; tentative D call: TRBD1 (6 bases). Germline loops: CDR1 KGHSH, CDR2 LQKENI. The V and J ends lost 0 bases and 10 bases respectively, with 13 bases between them. The CDR3 runs to 15 residues.

This clonotype appeared many times. V and J are TRBV20-1 and TRBJ1-5; TRBD1 aligns across 8 bases. Germline V gives CDR1 DFQATT, CDR2 SNEGSKA (reference sequence). This CDR3 spans 11 amino acids. V lost 6 bases, J lost 7 bases, and 2 bases stayed unmatched. As DNA, the CDR3 is TGCAGTGCCGGACAGGGCCAGCCCCAGCATTTT. Translating gives CSAGQGQPQHF.

This clonotype was counted many times. This chain joins TRBV29-1 and TRBJ2-1, with D unresolved. This CDR3 comprises 15 residues. CDR1 is SQVTM, CDR2 ANQGSEA, per germline. V lost 3 bases and J lost 4, with 16 bases in between. The CDR3 DNA follows: TGCAGCGTTGATGACGTCCCCGGATGGTACAATGAGCAGTTCTTC. This encodes CSVDDVPGWYNEQFF.

The chain's CDR3 is CASTGQGAENSPLHF. The CDR3 coding sequence is TGCGCCAGCACGGGACAGGGGGCAGAAAATTCACCCCTCCACTTT. The V call is TRBV5-1, the J call TRBJ1-6; 12 bases fit TRBD1. J lost 7 bases, V lost 6 bases, and 5 bases had no gene match. Per germline, CDR1 SGHRS and CDR2 YFSETQ. This CDR3 comprises 15 residues.

Details on this clonotype: This likely comes from a read error, as the CDR3 has no conserved phenylalanine or tryptophan at its end. This chain connects TRBV20-1 to TRBJ2-7; 10 bases map to TRBD1. Germline V gene sequence: CDR1 DFQATT, CDR2 SNEGSKA (reference sequence). Trimming removed 5 bases from V and 2 bases from J; junction bases left unmatched: 12. The CDR3 is 16 residues long. The CDR3 region has the DNA TGCAGTGCTCCAGAGATATATGGACAGGGGGCCTACGAGCAGTACTCC. It codes for CSAPEIYGQGAYEQYS.

Concerning this clonotype: One base away lies a much larger clone, so this may be a sequencing read error. The V call is TRBV5-5, the J call TRBJ2-3; TRBD1 matches 10 bases. The CDR3 has 16 amino acids. Germline CDR1 SGHKS, CDR2 YYEKEE (reference sequence). The junction had 9 bases not matched to a gene; V was cut back by 4 bases and J by 4 bases. CDR3: CASSVGGQGPADTQYF. The CDR3 nucleotides read TGTGCCAGCAGCGTGGGGGGACAGGGGCCCGCAGATACGCAGTATTTT. The variable domain in full, completed from reference TRBV5-5 and TRBJ2-3, reads DAGVTQSPTHLIKTRGQQVTLRCSPISGHKSVSWYQQVLGQGPQFIFQYYEKEERGRGNFPDRFSARQFPNYSSELNVNALLLGDSALYLCASSVGGQGPADTQYFGPGTRLTVL.

This clonotype was counted only a few times. Likely a read error: the CDR3 ends without its conserved phenylalanine or tryptophan. V is TRBV29-1 and J is TRBJ1-1; D is unclear. This CDR3 spans 12 amino acids. Looked up from germline, CDR1 is SQVTM and CDR2 is ANQGSEA. Trimming took off 7 bases at V and 1 base at J, with 10 bases between the two ends. This CDR3 is CSAWVKNTEAFY. The DNA for the CDR3 is TGCAGCGCCTGGGTGAAGAACACTGAAGCTTTCTAT.

This sequence joins TRBV20-1 and TRBJ2-5; TRBD2 matches at 11 bases. V lost 3 bases and J lost 5; bases outside the gene matches: 5. The CDR3 consists of 14 residues. Per germline, CDR1 DFQATT and CDR2 SNEGSKA (reference sequence). The CDR3: CSARELAGVETQYF. CDR3 nucleotides: TGCAGTGCTAGGGAACTAGCGGGAGTTGAGACCCAGTACTTC.

The table lists this clonotype with many counts. CDR3 residues: CASSLDGAPAYEQYF. CDR3 nucleotide sequence: TGCGCCAGCAGCTTGGATGGGGCCCCAGCCTACGAGCAGTACTTC. The chain joins TRBV5-1 to TRBJ2-7, with D perhaps matching TRBD1 (5 bases). The CDR3 sequence is 15 residues long. CDR1 is SGHRS, CDR2 YFSETQ, per germline. Trimming stripped 0 bases from V and 2 bases from J, with 12 bases between.

This clonotype was counted between two and nine times. The chain recombines TRBV9 with TRBJ2-2; no firm D call. CDR1 is SGDLS and CDR2 is YYNGEE in the germline V gene. V lost 4 bases and J lost 2, with 12 bases in between. The CDR3 length is 15 residues. The CDR3 reads CASSIYERNTGELFF. In nucleotides, the CDR3 is TGTGCCAGCAGCATTTATGAACGAAACACCGGGGAGCTGTTTTTT.

J is TRBJ2-5 and V is TRBV5-1, with a tentative D call TRBD1 (6 bases). V lost 4 bases and J 0 bases, leaving 10 bases between the germline ends. Germline V gene sequence: CDR1 SGHRS, CDR2 YFSETQ. The CDR3 totals 14 residues. CDR3 region: CASSPRTDQETQYF. The CDR3 nucleotides read TGCGCCAGCAGCCCGAGGACAGACCAAGAGACCCAGTACTTC.

This clonotype appeared many times. The chain carries TRBV24-1 and TRBJ2-3, with D possibly TRBD2 on 5 matching bases. Germline V CDR1 and CDR2: KGHDR, SFDVKD. Trimming removed 3 bases from V and 2 bases from J, with 8 bases in between. The length of the CDR3 is 14 residues. The chain's CDR3 is CATSDRTPTDTQYF. The CDR3 nucleotides are TGTGCCACCAGTGATCGGACTCCCACAGATACGCAGTATTTT.

This clonotype was counted at least ten times. V and J are TRBV12-3 or TRBV12-4 and TRBJ2-3; D is undetermined. The CDR3 is 12 amino acids. V lost 2 bases and J lost 14, with 14 bases in between. CDR3 residues: CASSLRGTPAYF. The CDR3 DNA sequence: TGTGCCAGCAGTTTACGAGGTACCCCGGCGTATTTT.

This chain joins TRBV28 and TRBJ1-3, with 7 bases fitting TRBD1. Germline V gene data show CDR1 as MDHEN and CDR2 as SYDVKM. The trim removed 3 bases at V and 6 bases at J, leaving 5 bases unmatched. CDR3 length: 14 residues. This CDR3 reads CASSFGQGENTIYF. The DNA for the CDR3 is TGTGCCAGCAGTTTTGGTCAGGGGGAAAACACCATATATTTT. The complete variable domain, with remaining parts taken from reference TRBV28 and TRBJ1-3, reads DVKVTQSSRYLVKRTGEKVFLECVQDMDHENMFWYRQDPGLGLRLIYFSYDVKMKEKGDIPEGYSVSREKKERFSLILESASTNQTSMYLCASSFGQGENTIYFGEGSWLTVV.

This clonotype was observed at least ten times. The chain is built from TRBV20-1 and TRBJ1-2, with D tentatively TRBD1 (5 bases). The CDR3 is 13 residues long. V lost 8 bases and J lost 5, with 18 bases in between. The germline gives CDR1 DFQATT, CDR2 SNEGSKA (reference sequence). CDR3 DNA sequence: TGCAGTACCAAAGACAGTCTAGGATATGGCTACACCTTC. Translation gives CSTKDSLGYGYTF.

The rearrangement uses TRBV5-1 and TRBJ2-2; the match to TRBD2 covers 11 bases. Unmatched junction bases numbered 7, after V lost 4 bases and J lost 5 bases. Germline-derived CDR1 and CDR2 are SGHRS and YFSETQ. The CDR3 has 16 residues. The CDR3 nucleotides read TGCGCCAGCAGCGGAACTAGCGGGAGAGCAACCGGGGAGCTGTTTTTT. The encoded protein is CASSGTSGRATGELFF. Drawing the rest from reference TRBV5-1 and TRBJ2-2, the complete variable domain is KAGVTQTPRYLIKTRGQQVTLSCSPISGHRSVSWYQQTPGQGLQFLFEYFSETQRNKGNFPGRFSGRQFSNSRSEMNVSTLELGDSALYLCASSGTSGRATGELFFGEGSRLTVL.

This clonotype was found a few times. The chain uses TRBV5-1 and TRBJ2-1, with 13 bases fitting TRBD2. Trimming removed 4 bases from V and 6 bases from J; junction bases left unmatched: 4. Germline values: CDR1 SGHRS, CDR2 YFSETQ. The CDR3 consists of 15 residues. Written as DNA, the CDR3 is TGCGCCAGCAGCCAAACTAGCGGGAGGGCCAATGAGCAGTTCTTC. It translates to CASSQTSGRANEQFF.